This TCR beta chain was profiled in a study of CD8 T cells in ankylosing spondylitis. TCRdb re-derived calls from the 5' RACE reads in MiXCR, one entry per CDR3 protein. The table lists about 36,000 distinct CDR3 sequences, approximately 11% of them singletons, with over 20% in the top ten. This CDR3 spans 18 amino acids. The V end lost 6 bases, the J end lost 3 bases, and 24 bases lay between the germline ends. CDR1 KGHSH and CDR2 LQKENI come from the germline V gene. Material: synovial fluid, either unsorted or a sorted T cell fraction (not recorded which). This receptor was identified in a male donor with ankylosing spondylitis. The chain has TRBV18 and TRBJ2-1, with D possibly being TRBD1 (6 bases). Here the CDR3 DNA reads TGTGCCAGCTCTAACCAAGGAACCGACAGGACTCACTACAATGAGCAGTTCTTC. Encoded protein: CASSNQGTDRTHYNEQFF. Combining the CDR3 with reference TRBV18 and TRBJ2-1 gives the whole variable domain NAGVMQNPRHLVRRRGQEARLRCSPMKGHSHVYWYRQLPEEGLKFMVYLQKENIIDESGMPKERFSAEFPKEGPSILRIQQVVRGDSAAYFCASSNQGTDRTHYNEQFFGPGTRLTVL.